The 14 T cell receptor beta chains presented below share a single source sample, sequenced in a study of blood T cell repertoires in COVID-19 (dated by TCRdb to the early 2020s). Library construction relied on the immunoSEQ multiplex PCR assay. Sourced from immuneACCESS, this table was stored by TCRdb with only in-frame sequences that have V and J called. A share of the clones is absent; for the studies checked, an unresolved V gene accounts for under half, and the remainder has no known explanation. This sample has around 440,000 clones in its table, and roughly 88% of those were observed once. The ten largest clones represent over 10% of the sample. Sequenced: peripheral blood. These receptors all come from a woman aged 50 to 60 with COVID-19, enrolled during active disease.

CDR3 region: CASSWSRMTATNEKLFF. As DNA, the CDR3 is TGTGCCAGCAGCTGGTCCAGGATGACAGCAACTAATGAAAAACTGTTTTTT. This chain uses TRBV7-9 with TRBJ1-4; the D gene is possibly TRBD1 (5 bases). The V gene lost 4 bases and the J gene lost 0 bases, with 15 bases spanning the gap. Germline assignment: CDR1 SEHNR and CDR2 FQNEAQ (reference sequence). This CDR3 contains 17 residues.

The CDR3 region is CASSPTGNSPLHF. The CDR3 DNA follows: TGTGCCAGCAGCCCCACAGGGAATTCACCCCTCCACTTT. The V call is TRBV7-3, the J call TRBJ1-6; tentatively, D is TRBD1 (6 bases). This CDR3 is built from 13 residues. V lost 5 bases and J 7 bases, leaving 9 bases between the germline ends. Germline CDR1 is SGHTA and CDR2 is FQGTGA.

The chain carries TRBV5-6 and TRBJ1-4; 9 bases line up with TRBD1. In germline, CDR1 is SGHDT, CDR2 YYEEEE. J gave up 7 bases and V 4 bases, and 11 bases lay outside the gene matches. The CDR3 spans 16 residues. The CDR3 is CASSLPGQGRGEKLFF. The CDR3 coding sequence is TGTGCCAGCAGCCTTCCGGGACAGGGAAGGGGTGAAAAACTGTTTTTT.

Details on this clone: Different DNA sequences within this sample yield the same CDR3. The chain carries TRBV5-1 and TRBJ1-5; D might be TRBD1 (6 bases). Germline CDR1 SGHRS, CDR2 YFSETQ. V gave up 4 bases and J gave up 5 bases, with 10 bases separating them. There are 13 residues in the CDR3. This CDR3 reads CASSQTGDQPQHF. The CDR3 nucleotides read TGCGCCAGCAGCCAGACAGGCGATCAGCCCCAGCATTTT.

The rearrangement uses TRBV4-2 and TRBJ2-6; D is possibly TRBD1 (6 bases). The length of the CDR3 is 18 residues. With 5 bases removed from V and 2 bases from J, the gap between germline ends came to 19 bases. Germline loops: CDR1 LGHNA, CDR2 YNFKEQ. This chain's CDR3 is CASSGTRTVLTGANVLTF. CDR3 in DNA: TGTGCCAGCAGCGGGACAAGGACAGTTCTGACTGGGGCCAACGTCCTGACTTTC.

This rearrangement joins TRBV19 to TRBJ1-2; D is ambiguous. CDR1 and CDR2 (germline): LNHDA, SQIVND (reference sequence). V was pared by 1 base and J by 7 bases, with 10 bases between. This CDR3 region has 13 residues. The CDR3 DNA sequence: TGTGCCAGTAGTATAGGGCGGACTGTTGGCTACACCTTC. This translates into CASSIGRTVGYTF. Using reference TRBV19 and TRBJ1-2 for the parts outside the CDR3, the full variable domain is DGGITQSPKYLFRKEGQNVTLSCEQNLNHDAMYWYRQDPGQGLRLIYYSQIVNDFQKGDIAEGYSVSREKKESFPLTVTSAQKNPTAFYLCASSIGRTVGYTFGSGTRLTVV.

This clone was seen only once. The rearrangement joins TRBV2 to TRBJ2-3; possibly TRBD2 for D (5 bases). V was clipped by 6 bases and J by 3 bases, with 16 bases between them. In germline, CDR1 is SNHLY, CDR2 FYNNEI. This CDR3 is 15 amino acids long. CDR3 residues: CASSLTRPGTDTQYF. The DNA of the CDR3 is TGTGCCAGCAGCCTTACCCGCCCGGGGACAGATACGCAGTATTTT.

CDR3 sequence: CASSQDPGASGNTIYF. For the CDR3, the DNA is TGTGCCAGCAGCCAAGACCCAGGGGCTTCGGGAAACACCATATATTTT. The chain carries TRBV14 and TRBJ1-3, with a tentative D call TRBD1 (6 bases). V dropped 0 bases and J dropped 4 bases, with 13 bases sitting between them. The germline V gene has CDR1 SGHDN and CDR2 FVKESK. This CDR3 region has 16 residues.

The V call is TRBV10-3, the J call TRBJ1-1, with TRBD1 matching 8 bases. V dropped 10 bases and J dropped 0; count of bases not matched to a gene: 4. Germline V lookup: CDR1 ENHRY, CDR2 SYGVKD. The CDR3 length is 13 residues. The CDR3 spells CATRTGMNTEAFF. The CDR3 coding sequence is TGTGCCACGCGGACAGGGATGAACACTGAAGCTTTCTTT.

The rearrangement links TRBV3-1 (or the pseudogene TRBV3-2) to TRBJ2-5, with a tentative D call TRBD1 (6 bases). Germline V gene lookup returns CDR1 LGHDT and CDR2 YNNKEL (reference sequence). The CDR3 length is 20 residues. Trimming removed 0 bases from V and 2 bases from J, with 25 bases in between. CDR3 amino acids: CASSQEGARGVGGTQETQYF. CDR3 nucleotides: TGTGCCAGCAGCCAAGAGGGGGCCCGTGGGGTAGGGGGAACTCAAGAGACCCAGTACTTC.

The chain is built from TRBV7-9 and TRBJ2-1, with 11 bases that match TRBD2. The length of the CDR3 is 14 residues. Trimming removed 4 bases from V and 6 bases from J; junction bases left unmatched: 2. CDR1 is SEHNR, CDR2 FQNEAQ, per germline (reference sequence). CDR3 sequence: CASSSSGGLNEQFF. The DNA for the CDR3 is TGTGCCAGCAGCTCTAGCGGGGGGCTCAATGAGCAGTTCTTC.

The chain joins TRBV7-9 to TRBJ1-2; D remains unclear. V shed 5 bases and J shed 8 bases, with 18 bases lying between them. The CDR3 runs 14 residues. Germline-derived CDR1 and CDR2 are SEHNR and FQNEAQ (reference sequence). For the CDR3, the DNA is TGTGCCAGCAGCCATATTAGAGGCAAATGGGGCTACACCTTC. Translating gives CASSHIRGKWGYTF. The variable domain in full, completed from reference TRBV7-9 and TRBJ1-2, reads DTGVSQNPRHKITKRGQNVTFRCDPISEHNRLYWYRQTLGQGPEFLTYFQNEAQLEKSRLLSDRFSAERPKGSFSTLEIQRTEQGDSAMYLCASSHIRGKWGYTFGSGTRLTVV.

CDR3 region: CASSLSGAPNQPQHF. As DNA, the CDR3 is TGCGCCAGCAGCTTGTCAGGGGCGCCCAATCAGCCCCAGCATTTT. J is TRBJ1-5 and V is TRBV5-1; tentative D call: TRBD1 (6 bases). V lost 1 base to trimming and J lost 3 bases, with 11 bases between them. The CDR3 is made up of 15 amino acids. Germline CDR1 reads SGHRS; CDR2 reads YFSETQ.

CDR3 region: CASTDRTGEETQYF. The CDR3 DNA follows: TGCGCCAGCACCGACAGGACAGGGGAAGAGACCCAGTACTTC. This sequence joins TRBV5-1 and TRBJ2-5; TRBD1 aligns across 9 bases. The CDR3 runs to 14 residues. After removal of 6 bases from V and 3 bases from J, the junction contained 6 bases not matched to a gene. Germline V gene lookup returns CDR1 SGHRS and CDR2 YFSETQ.